These T cell receptor beta chains were read from a single sample in a study of blood T cell repertoires in COVID-19. Sequencing used immunoSEQ multiplex PCR; TCRdb keeps in-frame clones, though not all of them. The table lists about 340,000 clones, 92% of them singletons, with about 18% in the top ten. The sample consisted of PBMCs or T cells enriched from blood (not recorded which). The receptors derive from a woman aged 25 to 45 who had recovered from COVID-19. Each CDR3 is given with its conserved first and last residue. Fields, in order: D gene, J gene, clone size, V gene, CDR3 DNA, CDR3 protein. D genes are given only for firm matches. Clone size is not always given. Where it is, it says once, few, many or a class for expanded clones.

D: NA; J: TRBJ1-1; size: NA; V: TRBV30; DNA: TGTGCCTGGAGTCTTCTGTTTGACACTGAAGCTTTCTTT; CDR3: CAWSLLFDTEAFF
D: NA; J: TRBJ1-5; size: NA; V: TRBV5-8; DNA: TGTGCCAGCAGCCCTGGGGGGTCCAATCAGCCCCAGCATTTT; CDR3: CASSPGGSNQPQHF
D: NA; J: TRBJ1-2; size: NA; V: TRBV7-8; DNA: TGTGCCAGCAGCTTAATTGGGGAGGGTGCTGGCTACACCTTC; CDR3: CASSLIGEGAGYTF
D: TRBD1; J: TRBJ1-6; size: NA; V: TRBV18; DNA: TGTGCCAGCGCCAGACAGGGACCGAATTCACCCCTCCACTTT; CDR3: CASARQGPNSPLHF
D: TRBD1; J: TRBJ1-1; size: NA; V: TRBV5-1; DNA: TGCGCCAGCAGCCCCTCCCCCGGACAGGGCCACATGAACACTGAAGCTTTCTTT; CDR3: CASSPSPGQGHMNTEAFF
D: NA; J: TRBJ1-1; size: NA; V: TRBV3-1/TRBV3-2; DNA: TGTGCCAGCAGCTTAGGGAGGAGCACTGAAGCTTTCTTT; CDR3: CASSLGRSTEAFF
D: TRBD1; J: TRBJ1-6; size: NA; V: TRBV6-5; DNA: TGTGCCAGCAGTTCCGGGACAGGGGATTCACCCCTCCACTTT; CDR3: CASSSGTGDSPLHF
D: TRBD2; J: TRBJ2-7; size: NA; V: TRBV11-2; DNA: TGTGCCAGCAGCATATTAGGGGGGACTAGCGGTTACTTC; CDR3: CASSILGGTSGYF
D: NA; J: TRBJ2-7; size: NA; V: TRBV6-5; DNA: TGTGCCAGTAGACCCTCTGGAGCAGGGAAGGACGAGCAGTACTTC; CDR3: CASRPSGAGKDEQYF
D: NA; J: TRBJ1-4; size: NA; V: TRBV19; DNA: TGTGCCAGTACAAAAGGGACTTCGAATGAAAAACTGTTTTTT; CDR3: CASTKGTSNEKLFF
D: NA; J: TRBJ2-7; size: NA; V: TRBV13; DNA: TGTGCCAGCAGCTCCAGGGCAGAGCAGTACTTC; CDR3: CASSSRAEQYF
D: NA; J: TRBJ2-7; size: NA; V: TRBV5-6; DNA: TGTGCCAGCAGCCTACAGGGGGGGCCCACAGAGGAGCAGTACTTC; CDR3: CASSLQGGPTEEQYF
D: TRBD1; J: TRBJ2-7; size: NA; V: TRBV10-2; DNA: TGCGCCAGCAGCCCCGACAGGGTCGACTCCTACGAGCAGTACTTC; CDR3: CASSPDRVDSYEQYF
D: NA; J: TRBJ1-6; size: NA; V: TRBV30; DNA: TGTGCCTGGAGTGAGGGGCTAGTATATAATTCACCCCTCCACTTT; CDR3: CAWSEGLVYNSPLHF
D: NA; J: TRBJ2-5; size: NA; V: TRBV28; DNA: TGTGCCAGCACCGAAGGGGGGGCCGGTCGGGAGACCCAGTACTTC; CDR3: CASTEGGAGRETQYF
D: NA; J: TRBJ1-5; size: NA; V: TRBV5-5; DNA: TGTGCCAGCAGCTTTTGGACAGACGTTAGCAATCAGCCCCAGCATTTT; CDR3: CASSFWTDVSNQPQHF
D: TRBD1; J: TRBJ2-1; size: NA; V: TRBV5-1; DNA: TGCGCCAGCAGCTTTCGTCTGGTTTCAGGGGGTGAGGAGCAGTTCTTC; CDR3: CASSFRLVSGGEEQFF
D: TRBD1; J: TRBJ2-7; size: NA; V: TRBV6-5; DNA: TGTGCCAGCAGTTACTCGTATACAGGGGGCTCCTACGAGCAGTACTTC; CDR3: CASSYSYTGGSYEQYF
D: TRBD2; J: TRBJ2-5; size: NA; V: TRBV2; DNA: TGTGCCAGCAGCAATAAGATACTAGCGGGACGGTACCAAGAGACCCAGTACTTC; CDR3: CASSNKILAGRYQETQYF
D: TRBD1; J: TRBJ2-1; size: NA; V: TRBV19; DNA: TGTGCCAGCCGACAGGGATACAATGAGCAGTTCTTC; CDR3: CASRQGYNEQFF
D: TRBD1; J: TRBJ1-5; size: NA; V: TRBV18; DNA: TGTGCCAGCTCAACTTCCGGGACAGTCGATCAGCCCCAGCATTTT; CDR3: CASSTSGTVDQPQHF
D: TRBD1; J: TRBJ1-2; size: NA; V: TRBV5-1; DNA: TGCGCCAGCAGCTTGGGAGGACAGGGCGGTGGCTACACCTTC; CDR3: CASSLGGQGGGYTF
D: TRBD1; J: TRBJ1-4; size: NA; V: TRBV19; DNA: TGTGCCAGTAGGAACGTCGCCGGGACAGGGCGTGAAAAACTGTTTTTT; CDR3: CASRNVAGTGREKLFF
D: TRBD2; J: TRBJ2-3; size: NA; V: TRBV7-2; DNA: TGTGCCAGCAGCCATAGCGGGAGAGGGACAGATACGCAGTATTTT; CDR3: CASSHSGRGTDTQYF
D: TRBD1; J: TRBJ1-2; size: NA; V: TRBV18; DNA: TGTGCCAGCTCATCCCTGACAGGGAGCTATGGCTACACCTTC; CDR3: CASSSLTGSYGYTF
D: NA; J: TRBJ2-7; size: NA; V: TRBV2; DNA: TGTGCCAGCAGTTTGAGCTACGAGCAGTACTTC; CDR3: CASSLSYEQYF
D: TRBD1; J: TRBJ1-3; size: NA; V: TRBV3-1/TRBV3-2; DNA: TGTGCCAGCAGCCAAGGGACAGGCCTTCACTCTGGAAACACCATATATTTT; CDR3: CASSQGTGLHSGNTIYF
D: NA; J: TRBJ1-1; size: NA; V: TRBV12-1; DNA: TGTGCCGCCTATCCTCGAGATTCTGAAGCTTTCTTT; CDR3: CAAYPRDSEAFF
D: TRBD1; J: TRBJ1-1; size: NA; V: TRBV6-6; DNA: TGTGCCAGCAGTCCTCGGGACAGGCAGGCGGAAGCTTTCTTT; CDR3: CASSPRDRQAEAFF
D: NA; J: TRBJ1-2; size: NA; V: TRBV5-1; DNA: TGCGCCAGCAGCCCCGGCGGCAGGGAGGCTAACTATGGCTACACCTTC; CDR3: CASSPGGREANYGYTF
D: NA; J: TRBJ1-4; size: NA; V: TRBV7-9; DNA: TGTGCCAGCAGCTGGGGCCTCGCAGGTGAAAAACTGTTTTTT; CDR3: CASSWGLAGEKLFF
D: TRBD1; J: TRBJ2-4; size: once; V: TRBV7-8; DNA: TGTGCCAGCAGGCCGACAGGGGGAAACATTCAGTACTTC; CDR3: CASRPTGGNIQYF
D: TRBD1; J: TRBJ2-2; size: NA; V: TRBV6-5; DNA: TGTGCCAGCAGAACAGGGGTTAACACCGGGGAGCTGTTTTTT; CDR3: CASRTGVNTGELFF
D: TRBD2; J: TRBJ2-1; size: NA; V: TRBV7-9; DNA: TGTGCCAGCAGCTTCAGACGACCCGGGACTAGCGGGAGGGATGAGCAGTTCTTC; CDR3: CASSFRRPGTSGRDEQFF
D: NA; J: TRBJ1-1; size: NA; V: TRBV29-1; DNA: TGCAGCGTTGAGTTACAGAACACTGAAGCTTTCTTT; CDR3: CSVELQNTEAFF
D: NA; J: TRBJ2-3; size: NA; V: TRBV7-3; DNA: TGTGCCAGCAGCTTAGCCGCGGGGCCCACAGATACGCAGTATTTT; CDR3: CASSLAAGPTDTQYF
D: TRBD1; J: TRBJ1-4; size: NA; V: TRBV28; DNA: TGTGCCAGCAGTCCTCAGGGGGCAGGGTATGAAAAACTGTTTTTT; CDR3: CASSPQGAGYEKLFF
D: NA; J: TRBJ1-1; size: NA; V: TRBV28; DNA: TGTGCCAGCCTAGGCGGAATGAACACTGAAGCTTTCTTT; CDR3: CASLGGMNTEAFF
D: NA; J: TRBJ1-2; size: NA; V: TRBV5-4; DNA: TGTGCCAGCAGCATACAGGGCGCAGGTGGCTACACCTTC; CDR3: CASSIQGAGGYTF
D: TRBD2; J: TRBJ2-5; size: once; V: TRBV14; DNA: TGTGCCAGCAGCCAAGGGCTAGCGGGGGTTGAGACCCAGTACTTC; CDR3: CASSQGLAGVETQYF
D: TRBD1; J: TRBJ2-7; size: NA; V: TRBV7-6; DNA: TGTGCCAGCAGCCTGTGGGACAGCAGCTCCTACGAGCAGTACTTC; CDR3: CASSLWDSSSYEQYF
D: NA; J: TRBJ2-7; size: NA; V: TRBV4-3; DNA: TGCGCCAGCAGCCAAGATTGGGACACACTCTCCTACGAGCAGTACTTC; CDR3: CASSQDWDTLSYEQYF
D: NA; J: TRBJ1-6; size: few; V: TRBV5-5; DNA: TGTGCCAGCAGCTTGGCGTTCGGTCTTAATTCACCCCTCCACTTT; CDR3: CASSLAFGLNSPLHF
D: NA; J: TRBJ1-1; size: NA; V: TRBV28; DNA: TGTGCCAGCAGTTCCGACACTGAAGCTTTCTTT; CDR3: CASSSDTEAFF
D: NA; J: TRBJ2-7; size: NA; V: TRBV24-1; DNA: TGTGCCACCAGTGATCGCTACTCCTACGAGCAGTACTTC; CDR3: CATSDRYSYEQYF
D: NA; J: TRBJ2-3; size: NA; V: TRBV6-5; DNA: TGTGCCAGCAATCCCGGGGATACGCAGTATTTT; CDR3: CASNPGDTQYF
D: TRBD2; J: TRBJ2-1; size: once; V: TRBV5-1; DNA: TGCGCCAGCAGCTTGGCCGAGGCGGGAGTCTCCTACAATGAGCAGTTCTTC; CDR3: CASSLAEAGVSYNEQFF
D: TRBD1; J: TRBJ2-7; size: NA; V: TRBV10-3; DNA: TGTGCCACCAGGCAAGGACAGGGCTACGAGCAGTACTTC; CDR3: CATRQGQGYEQYF
D: TRBD2; J: TRBJ2-3; size: once; V: TRBV12-5; DNA: TGTGCTAGTGGTTTTGAAACAAAAGCGGGAGGGTGGGGAACAGATACGCAGTATTTT; CDR3: CASGFETKAGGWGTDTQYF
D: NA; J: TRBJ2-1; size: NA; V: TRBV3-1/TRBV3-2; DNA: TGTGCCAGCAGCTTCGGTACTCGCGAGCAGTTCTTC; CDR3: CASSFGTREQFF
D: NA; J: TRBJ1-5; size: NA; V: TRBV6-4; DNA: TGTGCCAGCAGTTACAGTTCTGGGCAGCCCCAGCATTTT; CDR3: CASSYSSGQPQHF